A single sample gave rise to the 27 T cell receptor beta chains below, sequenced in a study of blood T cells in healthy people across ages. Combining a sample-barcoded 5' primer with a J-beta primer mix, a second PCR ran for about 7 to 11 cycles. TCRdb reprocessed the 5' RACE reads via MiXCR and lists one record per CDR3 protein. Among about 800,000 distinct CDR3 sequences listed, 58% were seen once. The sequenced sample was blood. All receptors derive from a man younger than 45 in good health.

The J gene is TRBJ2-6, the V gene TRBV6-1, with D perhaps TRBD2 (6 bases). Deletions cut 7 bases from V and 1 base from J, with 20 bases between. The germline V gene has CDR1 MNHNS and CDR2 SASEGT. CDR3 length: 18 amino acids. In nucleotides, the CDR3 is TGTGCCAGCAAGGGCTTGGGGGGTCAAAAGTCTGGGGCCAACGTCCTGACTTTC. Its translation: CASKGLGGQKSGANVLTF.

This rearrangement joins TRBV20-1 to TRBJ2-1, with D uncertain. The DNA end is a closer match to TRBJ2-7, so the J assignment may be wrong. CDR1 and CDR2 from the germline V gene are DFQATT and SNEGSKA (reference sequence). CDR3 size: 13 residues. The CDR3 DNA follows: TGCAGTGCTAAGCCTCAAGGTATCTACGAGCAGTACTTC. This encodes CSAKPQGIYEQYF.

The chain combines TRBV6-1 with TRBJ2-5; possible D gene TRBD2, 6 bases. The J call is in doubt because the DNA end fits TRBJ2-7 better. Per the germline V gene, CDR1 is MNHNS and CDR2 is SASEGT. The CDR3 loop spans 13 amino acids. The CDR3: CASSTIGGDEQYF. CDR3 DNA sequence: TGTGCCAGCAGTACAATCGGAGGGGACGAGCAGTACTTC.

In this sample, this clonotype turned up once. The chain recombines TRBV21-1 with TRBJ2-1; TRBD2, the D gene given by the table, was not confirmed from the DNA. TRBV21-1 is labeled a pseudogene. The CDR3 sequence is 10 residues long. CDR3 coding DNA: TGTGCCAGCAGCAAGAGGGATTCGTTCTTC. This gives the protein CASSKRDSFF.

This chain joins TRBV20-1 and TRBJ1-6; possibly TRBD1 for D (5 bases). The CDR3 runs 13 residues. Trimming stripped 5 bases from V and 10 bases from J, with 15 bases between. Germline V gene sequence: CDR1 DFQATT, CDR2 SNEGSKA (reference sequence). The CDR3 spells CSAPGAPGSPLHF. CDR3 bases: TGCAGTGCTCCTGGGGCCCCAGGGTCACCCCTCCACTTT.

The chain has TRBV7-2 and TRBJ2-4; D remains ambiguous. The end of the DNA aligns better with TRBJ2-7, so the J call may be wrong. The CDR3 is 14 residues long. Per the germline V gene, CDR1 is SGHTA and CDR2 is FQGNSA. The CDR3 nucleotides are TGTGCCAGCAGCCCGTGGGCTAGTCGCCACGAGCAGTACTTC. It encodes CASSPWASRHEQYF.

This clonotype occurred a few times. The V call is TRBV4-3, the J call TRBJ2-7, with D unclear. The CDR3 has 15 residues. V was cut by 0 bases and J by 3 bases, with 12 bases left in between. The germline V gene has CDR1 LGHNA and CDR2 YSLEER. CDR3 sequence: CASSQDAGRNYEQYF. CDR3 nucleotides: TGCGCCAGCAGCCAAGATGCCGGACGGAACTACGAGCAGTACTTC.

The genes are TRBV14 and TRBJ2-3; tentatively, D is TRBD2 (6 bases). CDR3 length: 15 amino acids. Germline lookup yields CDR1 SGHDN and CDR2 FVKESK. V was clipped by 3 bases and J by 1 base, with 11 bases between them. DNA for the CDR3: TGTGCCAGCAGCCATCTCAAGCGGGGCACAGATACGCAGTATTTT. Translation gives CASSHLKRGTDTQYF.

This rearrangement joins TRBV11-2 to TRBJ2-4; D remains unclear. The assigned J gene may be wrong: the sequence end matches TRBJ2-7 better. Germline V gene sequence: CDR1 SGHAT, CDR2 FQNNGV. This CDR3 is 13 amino acids long. CDR3 bases: TGTGCCAGCAGCTTAGATAACTTGAACGAGCAGTACTTC. It yields the protein CASSLDNLNEQYF.

This clonotype came up a few times. This sequence joins TRBV7-2 and TRBJ2-3; 7 nucleotides align to TRBD2. Unmatched junction bases numbered 11, after V lost 2 bases and J lost 6 bases. Germline V gene lookup returns CDR1 SGHTA and CDR2 FQGNSA. The CDR3 loop spans 16 amino acids. As DNA, the CDR3 is TGTGCCAGCAGCTTACGCCTAGCGGCCCGGGCGGATACGCAGTATTTT. This sequence encodes CASSLRLAARADTQYF. Full variable domain (rest looked up from reference TRBV7-2 and TRBJ2-3): GAGVSQSPSNKVTEKGKDVELRCDPISGHTALYWYRQSLGQGLEFLIYFQGNSAPDKSGLPSDRFSAERTGGSVSTLTIQRTQQEDSAVYLCASSLRLAARADTQYFGPGTRLTVL.

The rearrangement links TRBV28 to TRBJ2-5, with TRBD2 identical over 7 bases. Near its end, the DNA agrees better with TRBJ2-7, so the J call may be wrong. CDR1 MDHEN and CDR2 SYDVKM come from the germline V gene. There are 13 residues in the CDR3. As DNA, the CDR3 is TGTGCCACCCGAAGCGGGAATTCCTACGAGCAGTACTTC. It specifies CATRSGNSYEQYF.

This clonotype occurred a few times. The J gene is TRBJ2-3, the V gene TRBV5-1; weak D call: TRBD2 (6 bases). V was clipped by 4 bases and J by 5 bases, with 23 bases between them. The CDR3 runs to 17 residues. Germline values: CDR1 SGHRS, CDR2 YFSETQ. Here the CDR3 reads CASSIRGTYNGGDTQYF. CDR3 nucleotides: TGCGCCAGCAGCATCCGGGGGACGTACAACGGGGGAGATACGCAGTATTTT.

This chain links TRBV10-3 with TRBJ2-2; D gene uncertain. Germline V lookup: CDR1 ENHRY, CDR2 SYGVKD. Between the trimmed V and J ends, which lost 0 bases and 7 bases, there was a span of 3 bases. CDR3 length equals 12 residues. This CDR3 is CAISESGGELFF. As DNA, the CDR3 is TGTGCCATCAGTGAGTCGGGCGGGGAGCTGTTTTTT.

CDR3 amino acids: CSAREGASRTEQFF. In DNA, the CDR3 is TGCAGTGCTAGAGAGGGGGCTAGCCGGACTGAGCAGTTCTTC. The chain couples TRBV20-1 to TRBJ2-1; a possible D gene is TRBD1 (6 bases). V lost 0 bases and J lost 9, with 15 bases in between. Looked up from germline, CDR1 is DFQATT and CDR2 is SNEGSKA (reference sequence). This CDR3 contains 14 residues.

The V and J genes are TRBV7-9 and TRBJ2-3; maybe TRBD2 (5 bases). The CDR3 is 15 residues long. Germline CDR1 is SEHNR and CDR2 is FQNEAQ (reference sequence). V lost 8 bases, J lost 3 bases, and 18 bases lay in between. In DNA form, the CDR3 reads TGTGCCAGCGAGAACGATCGGTGGGAGACAGATACGCAGTATTTT. Its translation is CASENDRWETDTQYF.

The gene calls are TRBV28 and TRBJ1-2; no firm D call. V was cut by 3 bases and J by 4 bases, with 21 bases left in between. The germline V gene has CDR1 MDHEN and CDR2 SYDVKM. CDR3 size: 17 residues. The CDR3 spells CASSLRGRQIPGYGYTF. Here the CDR3 DNA reads TGTGCCAGCAGTTTGAGAGGGCGCCAGATCCCCGGCTATGGCTACACCTTC.

In this sample, this clonotype turned up once. The rearrangement links TRBV10-3 to TRBJ2-2, with a tentative D call TRBD1 (5 bases). This CDR3 is built from 13 residues. The V end lost 7 bases, the J end lost 0 bases, and 6 bases lay between the germline ends. CDR1 is ENHRY and CDR2 is SYGVKD in the germline V gene. The CDR3 loop is CAIIRANTGELFF. In nucleotides, the CDR3 is TGTGCCATCATCAGGGCGAACACCGGGGAGCTGTTTTTT.

This clonotype has only a few counts. J is TRBJ2-1 and V is TRBV11-3; 7 nucleotides line up with TRBD2. The CDR3 spans 18 residues. CDR1 is SGHNT and CDR2 is YENEEA in the germline V gene. The junction had 16 bases not matched to a gene; V was cut back by 1 base and J by 7 bases. The CDR3 sequence is CASSLGGGQRGSGNEQFF. The CDR3 DNA reads as TGTGCCAGCAGCTTAGGTGGTGGGCAGCGCGGGAGTGGGAATGAGCAGTTCTTC.

The gene calls are TRBV9 and TRBJ2-4, with unresolved D. Gene TRBJ2-7 matches the end of the DNA better, so the J call may be wrong. Germline V gene sequence: CDR1 SGDLS, CDR2 YYNGEE. This CDR3 contains 13 residues. CDR3 residues: CASSSSTANEQYF. CDR3 bases: TGTGCCAGCAGTTCCTCGACTGCGAACGAGCAGTACTTC.

This clonotype appeared a few times. The genes are TRBV20-1 and TRBJ2-5; TRBD2 matches 8 bases. CDR3 length equals 15 residues. Per the germline V gene, CDR1 is DFQATT and CDR2 is SNEGSKA (reference sequence). The ends lost 5 bases at V and 2 bases at J; junction bases unmatched: 10. Written as DNA, the CDR3 is TGCAGTGCTCCTTTCAGTAGCGGGATTCAAGAGACCCAGTACTTC. It is translated as CSAPFSSGIQETQYF.

This clonotype has only a few counts. The V and J genes are TRBV12-3 or TRBV12-4 and TRBJ2-1; 10 bases fit TRBD2. The J segment lost 0 bases and the V segment lost 3 bases, leaving 5 bases of the junction unmatched. The CDR3 sequence is 17 residues long. For the CDR3, the DNA is TGTGCCAGCAGTTTCGGGAGCGGGAGGGCCTCCTACAATGAGCAGTTCTTC. Protein product: CASSFGSGRASYNEQFF.

This clonotype came up once. This chain connects TRBV7-8 to TRBJ1-5, with D possibly matching TRBD1 (5 bases). CDR3 size: 15 residues. The V and J ends lost 2 bases and 4 bases respectively, with 12 bases between them. Germline values: CDR1 SGHVS, CDR2 FQNEAQ. The CDR3 reads CASSLQGEINQPQHF. Written as DNA, the CDR3 is TGTGCCAGCAGCTTACAGGGAGAGATAAATCAGCCCCAGCATTTT.

Many counts were recorded for this clonotype. The chain combines TRBV7-9 with TRBJ2-1; weak D call: TRBD1 (6 bases). CDR3 length: 17 amino acids. CDR1 and CDR2 (germline): SEHNR, FQNEAQ (reference sequence). Between the trimmed V and J ends, which lost 3 bases and 6 bases, there was a span of 21 bases. CDR3 in amino acids: CASSFTQGRAVRNEQFF. The CDR3 DNA reads as TGTGCCAGCAGCTTTACACAGGGTCGGGCGGTTCGCAATGAGCAGTTCTTC.

This chain joins TRBV20-1 and TRBJ1-1, with D perhaps TRBD1 (5 bases). The CDR3 is 13 residues long. Germline V gene data show CDR1 as DFQATT and CDR2 as SNEGSKA (reference sequence). The V end lost 0 bases, the J end lost 11 bases, and 16 bases lay between the germline ends. In DNA, the CDR3 is TGCAGTGCTAGAGATGCACAGGTTTTATCGGCTTTCTTT. Translating it yields CSARDAQVLSAFF.

The V call is TRBV30, the J call TRBJ2-5; possibly TRBD2 for D (5 bases). V was shortened by 2 bases and J by 0 bases, with 7 bases between the two germline ends. This CDR3 comprises 13 residues. The germline CDR1 and CDR2 sequences are GTSNPN and SVGIG (reference sequence). The CDR3 here is CAWSQDYQETQYF. The CDR3 DNA is TGTGCCTGGAGTCAGGACTACCAAGAGACCCAGTACTTC.

The chain uses TRBV7-2 and TRBJ2-7; no clear D. Germline lookup yields CDR1 SGHTA and CDR2 FQGNSA. The V end lost 5 bases, the J end lost 0 bases, and 14 bases lay between the germline ends. The CDR3 spans 15 residues. The CDR3 protein is CASSLQVGFSYEQYF. The CDR3 bases are TGTGCCAGCAGCCTTCAAGTGGGCTTCTCCTACGAGCAGTACTTC.

This clonotype was found a few times. This rearrangement joins TRBV10-3 to TRBJ2-7; D is perhaps TRBD2 (5 bases). The CDR3 covers 14 residues. Germline V gene lookup returns CDR1 ENHRY and CDR2 SYGVKD. Between the trimmed V and J ends, which lost 8 bases and 5 bases, there was a span of 19 bases. CDR3 DNA: TGTGCCATCTCCGAAGCCGGGGTTCTTAACGAGCAGTACTTC. Its translation is CAISEAGVLNEQYF.